The clone carrying this T cell receptor (beta chain) was counted many times. Its antigen is not identified. The sample comes from a study of identical twins. Findings and caveats of the study: Cross-sectional statistics, not tracking of the same donors, supported the conclusions. For out-of-frame beta sequences, excess twin sharing was weaker.

TCRdb passed the 5' RACE reads through MiXCR, listing each CDR3 protein once. Seen here are fewer than 250,000 distinct CDR3 sequences, 5.5% to 7% observed once, and the top ten hold roughly 3.6%. Every donor was a healthy Caucasian. These data were also filed under a second study, of yellow fever vaccine responses in identical twins.

The sequence came from a woman aged 18-35 years in good health. Source material: memory (CD45RO+) T cells sorted from blood.

The CDR3 nucleotides read TGTGCCACCAGTGATTCCAGCAGGAACTCCTACGAGCAGTACTTC. It translates to CATSDSSRNSYEQYF. J is TRBJ2-7 and V is TRBV24-1; D uncertain. V lost 2 bases and J lost 0, with 10 bases in between. The CDR3 is 15 amino acids. Germline-derived CDR1 and CDR2 are KGHDR and SFDVKD.